Described below is a single T cell receptor beta chain sequence and its context. This sample was taken from a study of cytomegalovirus exposure and HLA in healthy donors. PCR used 60 Vbeta primers and 13 Jbeta primers. Method: immunoSEQ multiplex PCR; TCRdb's copy keeps in-frame clones and lacks some. This table has 80,000 to 95,000 clones, more than 60% appearing once. V lost 6 bases and J lost 5, with 12 bases in between. The CDR3 is made up of 12 amino acids. Germline CDR1 and CDR2: SQVTM and ANQGSEA. The chain uses TRBV29-1 and TRBJ2-3; D not resolved. Specimen: PBMCs. The TCR was taken from a young man in good health and CMV-seropositive. Written as DNA, the CDR3 is TGCAGCGTGGAGACGCCGGGAGATACGCAGTATTTT. Amino acids: CSVETPGDTQYF.